This T cell receptor (beta chain) was retrieved from a study of blood T cell repertoires in COVID-19. Generated by immunoSEQ multiplex PCR, the TCRdb table keeps only in-frame clones and is missing some. The sample includes 150,000 or so clones, 80% to 90% of them seen just once. The length of the CDR3 is 14 residues. The V end was cut by 8 bases, the J end by 0 bases, with 13 bases between. Germline CDR1 is LGHDT and CDR2 is YNNKEL (reference sequence). This sequence was found in a human donor in a cohort sampled during active COVID-19. Sequencing used peripheral blood. This chain links TRBV3-1 (or the pseudogene TRBV3-2) with TRBJ1-2; TRBD1 might be the D (6 bases). CDR3 amino acids: CASGPRGSNYGYTF. CDR3 DNA sequence: TGTGCCAGCGGGCCCAGGGGTTCTAACTATGGCTACACCTTC.